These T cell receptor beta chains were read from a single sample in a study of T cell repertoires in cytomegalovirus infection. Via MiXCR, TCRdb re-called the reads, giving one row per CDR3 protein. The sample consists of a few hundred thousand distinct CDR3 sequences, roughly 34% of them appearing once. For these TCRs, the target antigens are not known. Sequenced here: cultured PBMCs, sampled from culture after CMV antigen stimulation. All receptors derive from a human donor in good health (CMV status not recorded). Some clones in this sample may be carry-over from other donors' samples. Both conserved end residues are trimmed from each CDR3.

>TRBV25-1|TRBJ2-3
ASSGAAGAGTDTQY
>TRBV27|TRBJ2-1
ASNKGGNEQF
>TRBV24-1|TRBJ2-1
ATSDLGRRNEQF
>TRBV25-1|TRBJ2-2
ASSGSSGANTGELF
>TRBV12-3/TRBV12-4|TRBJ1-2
ASTLAGPNYGYT
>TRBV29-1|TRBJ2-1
SVQGGFYNEQF
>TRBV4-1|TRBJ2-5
ASSQAPPGGKETQY
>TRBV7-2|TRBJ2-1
ASSLGFYEQF
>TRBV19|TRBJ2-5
ASSSRGGTQETQY
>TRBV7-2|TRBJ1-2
ASSPTGQGAPPGYGYT
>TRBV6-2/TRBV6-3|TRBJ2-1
ASSRGPSGRAPNEQF
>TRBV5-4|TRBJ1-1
ASNPKGPQNTEAF
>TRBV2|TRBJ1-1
ATISGQGARMNTEAF
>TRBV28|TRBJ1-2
ASSPRAVIGYGYT
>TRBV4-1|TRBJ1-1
ASSHLQGAGTEAF
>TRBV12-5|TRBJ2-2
ASGLVLAATGELF
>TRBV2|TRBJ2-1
ASSVGQGKVIPGNEQF
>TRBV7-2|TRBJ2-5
ASSLAVPSGAETQY
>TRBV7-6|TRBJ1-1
ASSPLGRLNTEAF
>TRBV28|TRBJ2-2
ASSSINPLRIAGGTGELF
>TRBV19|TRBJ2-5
ASRREVWARETQY
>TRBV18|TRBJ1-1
ASSTGRGRNEAF
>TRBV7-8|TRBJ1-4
ASSLEVSGAGRKLF
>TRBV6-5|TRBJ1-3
ASSYSIGDSGNTIY
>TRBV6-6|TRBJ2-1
ASSYYIPGLAASEGNNEQF
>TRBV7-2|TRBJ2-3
ASSFVLAGWADTQY
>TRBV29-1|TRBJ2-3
SVLLGTDTQY
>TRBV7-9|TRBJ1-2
ASSLEQGGGYT
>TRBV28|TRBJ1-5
ASSPGHLSNQPQH